A selection of T cell receptor beta chains follows, all from one sample in a study of T cell changes during pregnancy in multiple sclerosis. The method was immunoSEQ multiplex PCR; TCRdb's version includes in-frame clones alone and lacks a portion of them. The sample yields 85,000 to 110,000 clones, 92% seen once. Sequenced here: peripheral blood, sampled after pregnancy. These receptors were collected from a female donor with multiple sclerosis, enrolled in a pregnancy study. The conserved cysteine and the conserved F or W are not part of the CDR3 here. The size field is filled for only some rows; it gives once, few, many or a size class.

size,V,J,CDR3
-,TRBV4-2,TRBJ2-1,ASSQDLGGYNEQF
-,TRBV18,TRBJ2-7,ASSPRQGARYEQY
-,TRBV5-4,TRBJ1-4,ASSSPTGGREKLF
-,TRBV18,TRBJ2-7,ASSPTGGYEQY
-,TRBV6-5,TRBJ2-7,AVGGTGSYEQY
-,TRBV7-9,TRBJ1-2,ASSRRTGDDRGYT
few,TRBV27,TRBJ1-5,GVGGQGHQPQH
-,TRBV10-3,TRBJ2-7,AISEGGSGSFHYEQY
-,TRBV27,TRBJ2-7,ASSFAGGYEQY
-,TRBV2,TRBJ1-1,ASPSGSENTEAF
-,TRBV14,TRBJ2-3,ASSQWQGASTQY
-,TRBV28,TRBJ1-1,ASSSQGRTVAF
-,TRBV29-1,TRBJ2-1,SVVHLAETYNEQF
-,TRBV11-2,TRBJ1-6,ASSVDPGHVNSPLH
-,TRBV18,TRBJ1-5,ASSPHPAKSPQH
once,TRBV9,TRBJ2-1,ASSVAGGKFDNEQF
once,TRBV6-5,TRBJ1-2,ASRRQGTDGYT
-,TRBV5-1,TRBJ2-1,ASSLGQSSYNEQF
-,TRBV7-2,TRBJ1-6,ASSLAWGQTYNSPLH
-,TRBV7-9,TRBJ2-3,ASSLALAGATDTQY
-,TRBV21-1,TRBJ2-2,ASSKSAGGKGGELF
-,TRBV5-1,TRBJ1-3,ASSSGQAPGNTIY
-,TRBV25-1,TRBJ1-2,ASSELSRGDGYT
-,TRBV27,TRBJ1-4,ASRQDRTFATNEKLF
-,TRBV7-8,TRBJ2-3,ASSLVRGPSDTQY
-,TRBV5-1,TRBJ2-1,ASSSESLAASYNEQF